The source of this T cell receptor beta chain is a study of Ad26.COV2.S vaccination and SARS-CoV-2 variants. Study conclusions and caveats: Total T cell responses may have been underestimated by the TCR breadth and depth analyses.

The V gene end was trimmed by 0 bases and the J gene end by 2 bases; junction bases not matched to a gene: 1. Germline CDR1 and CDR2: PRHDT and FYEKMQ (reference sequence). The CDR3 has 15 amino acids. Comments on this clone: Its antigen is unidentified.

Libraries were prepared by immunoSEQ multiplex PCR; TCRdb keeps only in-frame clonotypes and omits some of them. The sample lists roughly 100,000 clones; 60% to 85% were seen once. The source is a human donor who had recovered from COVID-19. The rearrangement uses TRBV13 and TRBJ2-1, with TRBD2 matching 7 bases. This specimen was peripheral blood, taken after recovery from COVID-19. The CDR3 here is CASSLGGGTYNEQFF. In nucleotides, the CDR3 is TGTGCCAGCAGCTTAGGCGGGGGGACCTACAATGAGCAGTTCTTC.